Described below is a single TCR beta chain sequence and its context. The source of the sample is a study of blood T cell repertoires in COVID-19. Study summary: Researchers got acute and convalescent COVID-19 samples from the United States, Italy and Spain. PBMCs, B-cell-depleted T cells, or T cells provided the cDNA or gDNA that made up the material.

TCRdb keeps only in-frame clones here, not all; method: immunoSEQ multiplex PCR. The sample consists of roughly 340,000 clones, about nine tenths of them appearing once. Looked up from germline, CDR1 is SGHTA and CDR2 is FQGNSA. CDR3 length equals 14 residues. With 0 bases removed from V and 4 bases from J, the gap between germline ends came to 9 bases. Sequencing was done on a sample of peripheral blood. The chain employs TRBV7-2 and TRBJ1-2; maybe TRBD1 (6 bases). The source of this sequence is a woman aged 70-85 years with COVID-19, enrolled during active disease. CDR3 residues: CASSLAMGAYGYTF. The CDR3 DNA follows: TGTGCCAGCAGCTTAGCGATGGGGGCCTATGGCTACACCTTC.